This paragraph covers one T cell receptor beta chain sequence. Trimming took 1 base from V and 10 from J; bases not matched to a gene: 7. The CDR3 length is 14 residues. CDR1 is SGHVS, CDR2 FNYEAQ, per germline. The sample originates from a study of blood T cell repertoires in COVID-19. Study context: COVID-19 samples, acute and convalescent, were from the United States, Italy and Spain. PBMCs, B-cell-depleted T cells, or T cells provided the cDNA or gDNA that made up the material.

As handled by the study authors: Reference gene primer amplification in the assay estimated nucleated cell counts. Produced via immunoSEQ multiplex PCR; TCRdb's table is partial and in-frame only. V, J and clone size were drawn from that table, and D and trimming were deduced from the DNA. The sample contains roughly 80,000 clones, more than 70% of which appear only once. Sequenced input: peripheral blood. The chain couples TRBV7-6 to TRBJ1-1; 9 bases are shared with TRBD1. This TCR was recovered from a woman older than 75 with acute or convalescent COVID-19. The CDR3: CASSLGAGQGGAFF. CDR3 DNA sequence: TGTGCCAGCAGCTTAGGGGCGGGACAGGGTGGAGCTTTCTTT.